This T cell receptor (beta chain) was sequenced in a study of blood T cells in healthy people across ages. In the study overall: Researchers report that template switching captured about one barcoded beta molecule per two T cells. Overall study results and limits: TCR beta diversity per million T cells fell roughly linearly with age.

Germline V gene sequence: CDR1 MNHNS, CDR2 SASEGT. This CDR3 has 21 amino acids. The V and J ends lost 6 bases and 0 bases, in that order; junction bases with no gene match: 19. The second PCR ran roughly 7 to 12 cycles with a sample-barcoded 5' primer and J-beta primers. Each cDNA was tagged by a template-switch adaptor containing 12 random nucleotides. TCRdb reanalysed the 5' RACE reads using MiXCR and keeps one entry per CDR3 protein. The table records about 600,000 distinct CDR3 sequences, 40% to 55% of them present only once. This clonotype was observed many times. Antigen unknown. V and J are TRBV6-1 and TRBJ1-6, with 8 positions matching TRBD1. The sequencing input was blood. The TCR sequence derives from an elderly man in good health. This CDR3 is CASRPSYVSGGPSSYNSPLHF. DNA of the CDR3: TGTGCCAGCAGGCCCTCTTACGTGTCAGGGGGCCCCTCCTCCTATAATTCACCCCTCCACTTT.